This T cell receptor (beta chain) is from a study of blood T cell repertoires in COVID-19. Study background: COVID-19 samples from acute and convalescent phases originated in the United States, Italy and Spain.

Authors' data handling: Reference gene primers were amplified, and this amplification served to estimate nucleated cell counts. Data came from immunoSEQ multiplex PCR; TCRdb stores just in-frame clones and leaves some out. That table supplies the V and J calls and clone size; D and trimming were determined from the DNA. The sample yields approximately 280,000 clones, about 90% seen once. The V and J ends lost 4 bases and 6 bases respectively, with 25 bases between them. This CDR3 has 17 amino acids. Germline lookup yields CDR1 LGHNA and CDR2 YNFKEQ. This clone was seen just once. The chain combines TRBV4-2 with TRBJ2-7, with a possible D match to TRBD2 (6 bases). Sequencing was performed on peripheral blood. This clonotype was sampled from a woman aged 25 to 45 who had recovered from COVID-19. The chain's CDR3 is CASSLGTGLPEVGEQYF. The CDR3, as DNA: TGTGCCAGCAGCCTCGGAACGGGACTGCCCGAGGTAGGCGAGCAGTACTTC.